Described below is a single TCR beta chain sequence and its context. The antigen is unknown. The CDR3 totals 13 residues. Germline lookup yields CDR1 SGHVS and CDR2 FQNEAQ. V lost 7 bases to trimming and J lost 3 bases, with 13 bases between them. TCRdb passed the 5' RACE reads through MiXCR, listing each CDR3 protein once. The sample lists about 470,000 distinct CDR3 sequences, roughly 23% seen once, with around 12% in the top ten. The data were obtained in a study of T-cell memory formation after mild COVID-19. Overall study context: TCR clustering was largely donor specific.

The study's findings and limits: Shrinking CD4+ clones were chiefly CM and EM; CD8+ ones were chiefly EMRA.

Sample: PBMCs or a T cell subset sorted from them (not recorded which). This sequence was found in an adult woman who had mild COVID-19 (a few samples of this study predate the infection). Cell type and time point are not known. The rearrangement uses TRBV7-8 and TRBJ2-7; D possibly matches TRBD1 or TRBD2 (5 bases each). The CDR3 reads CASTWDGNYEQYF. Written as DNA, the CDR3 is TGTGCCAGCACCTGGGACGGCAACTACGAGCAGTACTTC.